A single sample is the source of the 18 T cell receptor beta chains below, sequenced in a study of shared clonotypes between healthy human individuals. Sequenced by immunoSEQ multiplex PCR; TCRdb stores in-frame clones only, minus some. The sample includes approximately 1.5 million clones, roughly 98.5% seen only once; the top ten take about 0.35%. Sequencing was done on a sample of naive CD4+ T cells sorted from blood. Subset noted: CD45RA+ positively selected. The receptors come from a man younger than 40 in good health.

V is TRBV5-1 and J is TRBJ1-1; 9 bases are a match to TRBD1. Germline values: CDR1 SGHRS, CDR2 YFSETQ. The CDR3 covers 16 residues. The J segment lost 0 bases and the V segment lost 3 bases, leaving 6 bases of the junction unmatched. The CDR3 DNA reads TGCGCCAGCAGCTCTAAAGGACAGGGGATGAACACTGAAGCTTTCTTT. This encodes CASSSKGQGMNTEAFF.

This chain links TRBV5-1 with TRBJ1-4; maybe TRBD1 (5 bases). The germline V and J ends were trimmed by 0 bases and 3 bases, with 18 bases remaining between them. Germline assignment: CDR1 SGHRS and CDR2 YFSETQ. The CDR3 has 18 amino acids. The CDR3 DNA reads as TGCGCCAGCAGCTTGGCGGGGGAGGGCCTAGGGTCTAATGAAAAACTGTTTTTT. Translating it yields CASSLAGEGLGSNEKLFF.

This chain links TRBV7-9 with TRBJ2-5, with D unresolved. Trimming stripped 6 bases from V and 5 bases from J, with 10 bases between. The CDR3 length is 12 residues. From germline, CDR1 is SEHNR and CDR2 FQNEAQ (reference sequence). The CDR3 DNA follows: TGTGCCAGCAGTCTACCCTATGAGACCCAGTACTTC. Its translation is CASSLPYETQYF. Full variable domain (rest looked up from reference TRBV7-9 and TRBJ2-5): DTGVSQNPRHKITKRGQNVTFRCDPISEHNRLYWYRQTLGQGPEFLTYFQNEAQLEKSRLLSDRFSAERPKGSFSTLEIQRTEQGDSAMYLCASSLPYETQYFGPGTRLLVL.

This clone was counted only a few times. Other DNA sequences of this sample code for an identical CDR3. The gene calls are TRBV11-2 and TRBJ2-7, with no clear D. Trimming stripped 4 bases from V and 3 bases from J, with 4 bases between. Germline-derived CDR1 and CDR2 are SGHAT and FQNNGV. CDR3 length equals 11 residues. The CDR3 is CASSSLYEQYF. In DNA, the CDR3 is TGTGCCAGCAGCTCTCTCTACGAGCAGTACTTC.

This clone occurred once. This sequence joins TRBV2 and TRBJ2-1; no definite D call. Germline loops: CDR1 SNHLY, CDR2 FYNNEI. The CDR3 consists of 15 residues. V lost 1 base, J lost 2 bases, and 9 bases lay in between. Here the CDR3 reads CASSEEAATYNEQFF. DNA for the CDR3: TGTGCCAGCAGTGAAGAGGCAGCTACCTACAATGAGCAGTTCTTC.

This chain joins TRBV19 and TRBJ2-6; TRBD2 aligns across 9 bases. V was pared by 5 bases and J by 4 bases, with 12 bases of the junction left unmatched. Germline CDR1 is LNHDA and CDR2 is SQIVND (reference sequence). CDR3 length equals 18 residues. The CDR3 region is CASSLPPGLASGANVLTF. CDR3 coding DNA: TGTGCCAGTAGTCTACCTCCGGGACTAGCTTCAGGGGCCAACGTCCTGACTTTC.

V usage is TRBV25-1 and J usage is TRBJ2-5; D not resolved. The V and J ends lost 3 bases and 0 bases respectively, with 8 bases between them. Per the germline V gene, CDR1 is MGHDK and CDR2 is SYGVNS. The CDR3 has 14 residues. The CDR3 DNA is TGTGCCAGCAGTGAGCACACGGACCAAGAGACCCAGTACTTC. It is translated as CASSEHTDQETQYF.

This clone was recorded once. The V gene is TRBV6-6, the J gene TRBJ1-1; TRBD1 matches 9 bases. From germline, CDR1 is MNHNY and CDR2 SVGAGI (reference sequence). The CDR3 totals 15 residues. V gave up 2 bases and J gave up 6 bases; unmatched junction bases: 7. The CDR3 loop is CASSYPGTGRPEAFF. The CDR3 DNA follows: TGTGCCAGCAGTTACCCCGGGACAGGGCGGCCTGAAGCTTTCTTT.

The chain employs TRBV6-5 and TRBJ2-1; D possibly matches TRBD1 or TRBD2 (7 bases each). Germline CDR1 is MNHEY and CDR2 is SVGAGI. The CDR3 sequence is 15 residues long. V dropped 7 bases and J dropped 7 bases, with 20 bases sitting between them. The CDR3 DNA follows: TGTGCCAGCAACCACAGGGGAAGGGGGGGTAATGAGCAGTTCTTC. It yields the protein CASNHRGRGGNEQFF.

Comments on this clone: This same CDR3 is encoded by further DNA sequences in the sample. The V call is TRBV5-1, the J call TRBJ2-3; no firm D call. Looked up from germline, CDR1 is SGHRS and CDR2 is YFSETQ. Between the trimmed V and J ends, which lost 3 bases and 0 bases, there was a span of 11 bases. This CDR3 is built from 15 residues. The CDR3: CASSSDPSSTDTQYF. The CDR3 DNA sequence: TGCGCCAGCAGCTCGGACCCCTCTAGCACAGATACGCAGTATTTT.

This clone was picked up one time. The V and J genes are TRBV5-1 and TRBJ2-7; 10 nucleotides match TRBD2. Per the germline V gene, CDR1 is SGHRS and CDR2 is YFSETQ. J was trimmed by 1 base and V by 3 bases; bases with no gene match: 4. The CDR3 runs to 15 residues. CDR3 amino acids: CASSSGTSASYEQYF. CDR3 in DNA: TGCGCCAGCAGCTCCGGGACTAGCGCTTCCTACGAGCAGTACTTC.

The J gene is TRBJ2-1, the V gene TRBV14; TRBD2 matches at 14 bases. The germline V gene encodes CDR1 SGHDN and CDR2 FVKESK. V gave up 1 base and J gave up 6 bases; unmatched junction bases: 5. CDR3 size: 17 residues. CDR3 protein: CASSQAMGLAGANEQFF. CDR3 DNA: TGTGCCAGCAGCCAAGCTATGGGACTAGCGGGAGCCAATGAGCAGTTCTTC. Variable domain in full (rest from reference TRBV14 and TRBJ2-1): EAGVTQFPSHSVIEKGQTVTLRCDPISGHDNLYWYRRVMGKEIKFLLHFVKESKQDESGMPNNRFLAERTGGTYSTLKVQPAELEDSGVYFCASSQAMGLAGANEQFFGPGTRLTVL.

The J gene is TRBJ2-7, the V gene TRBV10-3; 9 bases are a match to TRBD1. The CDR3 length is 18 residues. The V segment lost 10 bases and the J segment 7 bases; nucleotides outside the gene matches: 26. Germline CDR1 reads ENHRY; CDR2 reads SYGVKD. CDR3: CATSRKPGQGLGPVEQYF. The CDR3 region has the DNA TGTGCCACCTCGAGGAAACCGGGACAGGGCCTTGGACCCGTGGAGCAGTACTTC.

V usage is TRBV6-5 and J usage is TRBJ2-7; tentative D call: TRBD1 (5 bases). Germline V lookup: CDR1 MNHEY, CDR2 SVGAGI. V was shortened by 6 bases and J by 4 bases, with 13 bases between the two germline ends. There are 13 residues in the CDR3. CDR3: CASSRPDSYEQYF. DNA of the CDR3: TGTGCCAGCAGCCGGCCTGACAGTTACGAGCAGTACTTC.

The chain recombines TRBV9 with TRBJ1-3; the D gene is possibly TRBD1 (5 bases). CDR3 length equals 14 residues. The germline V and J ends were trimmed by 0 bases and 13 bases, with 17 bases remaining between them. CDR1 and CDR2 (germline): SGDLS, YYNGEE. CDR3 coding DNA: TGTGCCAGCAGCGTAGGACCGGTAGGGGACCCTATATATTTT. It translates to CASSVGPVGDPIYF.

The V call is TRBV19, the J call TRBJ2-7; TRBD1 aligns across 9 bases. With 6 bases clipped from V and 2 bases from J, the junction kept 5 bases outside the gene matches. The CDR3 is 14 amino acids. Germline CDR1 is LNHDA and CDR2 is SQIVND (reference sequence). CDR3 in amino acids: CASRSGTGPYEQYF. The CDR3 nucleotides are TGTGCCAGTAGGTCCGGGACAGGGCCCTACGAGCAGTACTTC. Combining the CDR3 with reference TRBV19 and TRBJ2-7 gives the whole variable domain DGGITQSPKYLFRKEGQNVTLSCEQNLNHDAMYWYRQDPGQGLRLIYYSQIVNDFQKGDIAEGYSVSREKKESFPLTVTSAQKNPTAFYLCASRSGTGPYEQYFGPGTRLTVT.

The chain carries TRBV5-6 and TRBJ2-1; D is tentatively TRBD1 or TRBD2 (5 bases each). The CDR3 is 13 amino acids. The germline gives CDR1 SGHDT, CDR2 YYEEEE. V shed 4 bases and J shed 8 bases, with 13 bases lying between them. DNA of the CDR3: TGTGCCAGCAGCCCCGTGGGGGACGATGAGCAGTTCTTC. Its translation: CASSPVGDDEQFF.

CDR3 sequence (DNA): TGTGCCAGCAGGAGGGCTTATCAAGAGACCCAGTACTTC. Its translation is CASRRAYQETQYF. The chain has TRBV28 and TRBJ2-5, with a tentative D call TRBD2 (5 bases). The CDR3 sequence is 13 residues long. Trimming took off 6 bases at V and 2 bases at J, with 10 bases between the two ends. Germline assignment: CDR1 MDHEN and CDR2 SYDVKM.